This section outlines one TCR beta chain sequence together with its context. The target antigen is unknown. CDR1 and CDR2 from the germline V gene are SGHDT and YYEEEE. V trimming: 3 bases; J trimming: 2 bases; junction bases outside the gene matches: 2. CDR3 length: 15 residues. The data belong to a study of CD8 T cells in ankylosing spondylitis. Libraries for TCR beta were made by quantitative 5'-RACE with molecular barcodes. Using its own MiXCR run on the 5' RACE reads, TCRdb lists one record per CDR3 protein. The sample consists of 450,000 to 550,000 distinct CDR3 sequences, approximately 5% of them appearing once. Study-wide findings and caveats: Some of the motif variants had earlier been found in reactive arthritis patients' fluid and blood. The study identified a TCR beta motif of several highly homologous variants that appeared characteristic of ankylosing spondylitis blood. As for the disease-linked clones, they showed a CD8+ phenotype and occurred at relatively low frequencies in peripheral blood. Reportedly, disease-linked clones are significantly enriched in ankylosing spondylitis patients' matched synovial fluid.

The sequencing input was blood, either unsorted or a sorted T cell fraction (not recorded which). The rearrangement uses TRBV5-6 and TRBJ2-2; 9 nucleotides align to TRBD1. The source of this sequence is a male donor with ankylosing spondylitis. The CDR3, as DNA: TGTGCCAGCAGCTGGGACAGGGTAAACACCGGGGAGCTGTTTTTT. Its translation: CASSWDRVNTGELFF.